This T cell receptor (beta chain) was sequenced for a study of T-cell memory formation after mild COVID-19. A single record per CDR3 protein comes from TCRdb applying MiXCR to the 5' RACE reads. The table has 550,000 to 600,000 distinct CDR3 sequences, roughly a sixth seen once. This clonotype occurred a few times. Germline V gene lookup returns CDR1 DFQATT and CDR2 SNEGSKA (reference sequence). This CDR3 is built from 15 residues. V was clipped by 3 bases and J by 5 bases; unmatched bases: 7. Material for sequencing was PBMCs or a T cell subset sorted from them (not recorded which). The sequence was collected from an adult woman who had mild COVID-19 (a few samples of this study predate the infection). Cell type and time point are not known. J is TRBJ2-2 and V is TRBV20-1; 9 bases line up with TRBD2. As DNA, the CDR3 is TGCAGTGCTAGGAATAGCGGGAGAGGGACCGGGGAGCTGTTTTTT. Encoded protein: CSARNSGRGTGELFF.